This is a list of T cell receptor beta chains from one sample in a study of blood T cell repertoires in COVID-19. Sequencing used immunoSEQ multiplex PCR; TCRdb keeps in-frame clones, though not all of them. Here the sample spans 300,000 to 500,000 clones, 85% to 90% being singletons. Sequenced input: PBMCs or T cells enriched from blood (not recorded which). The receptors shown here come from a woman between 25 and 40 years old with acute COVID-19. CDR3s include the opening cysteine and the closing phenylalanine or tryptophan. Fields, in order: D gene, J gene, clone size, V gene, CDR3 DNA, CDR3 protein. A D gene is named only where the DNA matches it firmly. The size of a clone is reported for some rows only, either as once, few or many, or as a class for expanded clones.

d_call: .
j_call: TRBJ1-2
clone_size: .
v_call: TRBV7-9
cdr3_nt: TGTGCCAGCAGCAAAAACCAGGGCAAGGGAGGGATTAACTATGGCTACACCTTC
cdr3_aa: CASSKNQGKGGINYGYTF

d_call: TRBD1
j_call: TRBJ1-6
clone_size: .
v_call: TRBV5-6
cdr3_nt: TGTGCCAGCAGCTTGGTGGAGGGGGCAAGCTCCTATAATTCACCCCTCCACTTT
cdr3_aa: CASSLVEGASSYNSPLHF

d_call: .
j_call: TRBJ2-3
clone_size: .
v_call: TRBV5-1
cdr3_nt: TGCGCCAGCAGCTTAGGGACTCCCACAGATACGCAGTATTTT
cdr3_aa: CASSLGTPTDTQYF

d_call: TRBD1
j_call: TRBJ2-3
clone_size: .
v_call: TRBV3-1/TRBV3-2
cdr3_nt: TGTGCCAGCAGCCCGACAGGGCGCTCAGATACGCAGTATTTT
cdr3_aa: CASSPTGRSDTQYF

d_call: .
j_call: TRBJ2-1
clone_size: .
v_call: TRBV2
cdr3_nt: TGTGCCAGCAGTCGCGAGACAGGAACCTCCGAAAATGAGCAGTTCTTC
cdr3_aa: CASSRETGTSENEQFF

d_call: .
j_call: TRBJ1-1
clone_size: .
v_call: TRBV25-1
cdr3_nt: TGTGCCAGCAGTGAATATAAGCTAGGACAGATTGAAGCTTTCTTT
cdr3_aa: CASSEYKLGQIEAFF

d_call: .
j_call: TRBJ1-1
clone_size: .
v_call: TRBV20-1
cdr3_nt: TGCAGTGCTAGAGGCGAAACTGAAGCTTTCTTT
cdr3_aa: CSARGETEAFF

d_call: TRBD1
j_call: TRBJ1-2
clone_size: .
v_call: TRBV4-3
cdr3_nt: TGCGCCAGCAGCTACGGGACAGGGAGCGGCTACACCTTC
cdr3_aa: CASSYGTGSGYTF

d_call: TRBD1
j_call: TRBJ2-1
clone_size: .
v_call: TRBV14
cdr3_nt: TGTGCCAGCAGCCCAGGCAGGACAGGGTCCTACAATGAGCAGTTCTTC
cdr3_aa: CASSPGRTGSYNEQFF

d_call: TRBD1
j_call: TRBJ2-1
clone_size: .
v_call: TRBV9
cdr3_nt: TGTGCCAGCAGCCCGAACCGGGACAGGGGGTCGAATGAGCAGTTCTTC
cdr3_aa: CASSPNRDRGSNEQFF

d_call: .
j_call: TRBJ1-5
clone_size: .
v_call: TRBV19
cdr3_nt: TGTGCCAGTAGTTCCGGGTGGGATCAGCCCCAGCATTTT
cdr3_aa: CASSSGWDQPQHF

d_call: TRBD2
j_call: TRBJ2-2
clone_size: once
v_call: TRBV6-9
cdr3_nt: TGTGCCAGCAGTTACGCCCGGGGGGGCACCGGGGAGCTGTTTTTT
cdr3_aa: CASSYARGGTGELFF

d_call: TRBD1
j_call: TRBJ1-6
clone_size: .
v_call: TRBV7-3
cdr3_nt: TGTGCCAGCAGCTTAAGGGACAGGAATTCACCCCTCCACTTT
cdr3_aa: CASSLRDRNSPLHF

d_call: .
j_call: TRBJ2-2
clone_size: .
v_call: TRBV7-3
cdr3_nt: TGTGCCAGCAGCAAGGACTCTCCCGGGGAGCTGTTTTTT
cdr3_aa: CASSKDSPGELFF

d_call: TRBD1
j_call: TRBJ1-1
clone_size: .
v_call: TRBV2
cdr3_nt: TGTGCCAGCAACAGGGGGCTAGAAGCTTTCTTT
cdr3_aa: CASNRGLEAFF

d_call: .
j_call: TRBJ1-2
clone_size: .
v_call: TRBV3-1/TRBV3-2
cdr3_nt: TGTGCCAGCAGCCAAGACCTTTTTTGGCATGGCTACACCTTC
cdr3_aa: CASSQDLFWHGYTF

d_call: TRBD1
j_call: TRBJ2-2
clone_size: .
v_call: TRBV19
cdr3_nt: TGTGCCAGTAATCTAGGGGGGACAGGGATGACCGGGGAGCTGTTTTTT
cdr3_aa: CASNLGGTGMTGELFF

d_call: .
j_call: TRBJ1-6
clone_size: .
v_call: TRBV6-5
cdr3_nt: TGTGCCAGCAGTTCCCGGACGCCAGGGAATAATTCACCCCTCCACTTT
cdr3_aa: CASSSRTPGNNSPLHF

d_call: .
j_call: TRBJ2-7
clone_size: few
v_call: TRBV2
cdr3_nt: TGTGCCAGCAGTGCAACCTCAGGGGAGGGCGAGCAGTACTTC
cdr3_aa: CASSATSGEGEQYF

d_call: .
j_call: TRBJ1-2
clone_size: .
v_call: TRBV6-5
cdr3_nt: TGTGCCAGCAGTTACTCGGGCAGTTCTAACTATGGCTACACCTTC
cdr3_aa: CASSYSGSSNYGYTF

d_call: .
j_call: TRBJ1-6
clone_size: once
v_call: TRBV18
cdr3_nt: TGTGCCAGCTCACCACTGACAGACGGAAATTCACCCCTCCACTTT
cdr3_aa: CASSPLTDGNSPLHF

d_call: TRBD1
j_call: TRBJ2-1
clone_size: .
v_call: TRBV13
cdr3_nt: TGTGCCAGCAGATTACAGGGGGCGCCCTACAATGAGCAGTTCTTC
cdr3_aa: CASRLQGAPYNEQFF

d_call: TRBD2
j_call: TRBJ2-3
clone_size: .
v_call: TRBV24-1
cdr3_nt: TGTGCCACCAGTGATTTGGCGGGGGGGCGACCAGATACGCAGTATTTT
cdr3_aa: CATSDLAGGRPDTQYF

d_call: TRBD1
j_call: TRBJ1-2
clone_size: .
v_call: TRBV4-3
cdr3_nt: TGCGCCAGCAGCCGTGCCGAGGACAGGGGTGGCTACACCTTC
cdr3_aa: CASSRAEDRGGYTF

d_call: TRBD1
j_call: TRBJ2-5
clone_size: .
v_call: TRBV7-2
cdr3_nt: TGTGCCAGCAGCCCTCGGACAGGGGAGGAGACCCAGTACTTC
cdr3_aa: CASSPRTGEETQYF

d_call: TRBD2
j_call: TRBJ2-1
clone_size: once
v_call: TRBV7-3
cdr3_nt: TGTGCCAGCAGCTTAAAAGCCGGACTAGGAAGCGATGAGCAGTTCTTC
cdr3_aa: CASSLKAGLGSDEQFF

d_call: .
j_call: TRBJ1-5
clone_size: .
v_call: TRBV6-5
cdr3_nt: TGTGCCAGCAGTTACATTAATACTTTTCAGCCCCAGCATTTT
cdr3_aa: CASSYINTFQPQHF

d_call: TRBD1
j_call: TRBJ1-5
clone_size: .
v_call: TRBV6-6
cdr3_nt: TGTGCCAGCAGTTATGCGACAGGGGAGAGCAATCAGCCCCAGCATTTT
cdr3_aa: CASSYATGESNQPQHF

d_call: .
j_call: TRBJ2-7
clone_size: .
v_call: TRBV27
cdr3_nt: TGTGCCAGCAGTTCGACAGATAAGCTAATTATTTACGAGCAGTACTTC
cdr3_aa: CASSSTDKLIIYEQYF

d_call: TRBD1
j_call: TRBJ1-2
clone_size: .
v_call: TRBV7-9
cdr3_nt: TGTGCCAGCAGCTTGAGACAGGGGAAGGGGTATGGCTACACCTTC
cdr3_aa: CASSLRQGKGYGYTF

d_call: TRBD1
j_call: TRBJ2-3
clone_size: .
v_call: TRBV19
cdr3_nt: TGTGCCAGTAGTATCGGAAACAGGGGTGGCACAGATACGCAGTATTTT
cdr3_aa: CASSIGNRGGTDTQYF

d_call: .
j_call: TRBJ2-1
clone_size: .
v_call: TRBV2
cdr3_nt: TGTGCCAGCAGTAGGGAGTCCTACAATGAGCAGTTCTTC
cdr3_aa: CASSRESYNEQFF

d_call: TRBD2
j_call: TRBJ2-1
clone_size: .
v_call: TRBV12-3/TRBV12-4
cdr3_nt: TGTGCCAGCAGTTTTGGGGGGGGCAATGAGCAGTTCTTC
cdr3_aa: CASSFGGGNEQFF

d_call: TRBD2
j_call: TRBJ2-7
clone_size: once
v_call: TRBV3-1/TRBV3-2
cdr3_nt: TGTGCCAGCAGCCAAAGGCCGGGACTAGCCCCCAACTACGAGCAGTACTTC
cdr3_aa: CASSQRPGLAPNYEQYF

d_call: TRBD1
j_call: TRBJ1-6
clone_size: .
v_call: TRBV2
cdr3_nt: TGTGCCGGAACCAGACAGGGGAATTCACCCCTCCACTTT
cdr3_aa: CAGTRQGNSPLHF

d_call: .
j_call: TRBJ1-5
clone_size: .
v_call: TRBV6-5
cdr3_nt: TGTGCCAGTGAAAAGGGAGTTCTGTATCAGCCCCAGCATTTT
cdr3_aa: CASEKGVLYQPQHF

d_call: .
j_call: TRBJ1-2
clone_size: few
v_call: TRBV7-9
cdr3_nt: TGTGCCAGCAGCTTAGCACAGACTAACTATGGCTACACCTTC
cdr3_aa: CASSLAQTNYGYTF

d_call: TRBD2
j_call: TRBJ2-1
clone_size: .
v_call: TRBV3-1/TRBV3-2
cdr3_nt: TGTGCCAGCAGCCAAATAAGGACTAGCGCCTACAATGAGCAGTTCTTC
cdr3_aa: CASSQIRTSAYNEQFF

d_call: .
j_call: TRBJ2-3
clone_size: once
v_call: TRBV5-1
cdr3_nt: TGCGCCAGCAGCATCGGACTTGACACAGATACGCAGTATTTT
cdr3_aa: CASSIGLDTDTQYF

d_call: TRBD1
j_call: TRBJ1-5
clone_size: .
v_call: TRBV5-1
cdr3_nt: TGCGCCAGCAGCTATGACAGGGCTATACAGCCCCAGCATTTT
cdr3_aa: CASSYDRAIQPQHF

d_call: .
j_call: TRBJ1-3
clone_size: once
v_call: TRBV2
cdr3_nt: TGTGCCAGCACCTGGGGGGACTCTGGAAACACCATATATTTT
cdr3_aa: CASTWGDSGNTIYF

d_call: TRBD1
j_call: TRBJ1-2
clone_size: .
v_call: TRBV15
cdr3_nt: TGTGCCTCCTCCTCGGGACAGGGGCGGGCTGGCTACACCTTC
cdr3_aa: CASSSGQGRAGYTF

d_call: TRBD2
j_call: TRBJ2-7
clone_size: .
v_call: TRBV23-1
cdr3_nt: TGCGCCAGCCTTCCCCGGGGGGGATACGAGCAGTACTTC
cdr3_aa: CASLPRGGYEQYF

d_call: .
j_call: TRBJ1-2
clone_size: once
v_call: TRBV19
cdr3_nt: TGTGCCAGTAGTATACCAGGGGCCTACTATGGCTACACCTTC
cdr3_aa: CASSIPGAYYGYTF

d_call: TRBD1
j_call: TRBJ1-5
clone_size: .
v_call: TRBV5-6
cdr3_nt: TGTGCCAGCAGCTCCACCGACAGGGACCACCAGCCCCAGCATTTT
cdr3_aa: CASSSTDRDHQPQHF

d_call: TRBD1
j_call: TRBJ1-1
clone_size: .
v_call: TRBV20-1
cdr3_nt: TGCAGTGCTAGTCAGGGGGCTTTAGTGGTGACTGAAGCTTTCTTT
cdr3_aa: CSASQGALVVTEAFF

d_call: .
j_call: TRBJ2-1
clone_size: .
v_call: TRBV9
cdr3_nt: TGTGCCAGCAGCGCAGGGGTCGTAGGGGTTGAGCAGTTCTTC
cdr3_aa: CASSAGVVGVEQFF

d_call: .
j_call: TRBJ1-1
clone_size: .
v_call: TRBV7-9
cdr3_nt: TGTGCCAGCAGCTCCGTGGCTGGGAACACTGAAGCTTTCTTT
cdr3_aa: CASSSVAGNTEAFF

d_call: TRBD1
j_call: TRBJ2-2
clone_size: once
v_call: TRBV5-1
cdr3_nt: TGCGCCAGCAGCTTGGGGGGACAGGCGAACACCGGGGAGCTGTTTTTT
cdr3_aa: CASSLGGQANTGELFF

d_call: .
j_call: TRBJ1-2
clone_size: .
v_call: TRBV3-1/TRBV3-2
cdr3_nt: TGTGCCAGCAGCCAAGAGGTTGCGGGATTGGGGGGCTACACCTTC
cdr3_aa: CASSQEVAGLGGYTF

d_call: .
j_call: TRBJ2-1
clone_size: .
v_call: TRBV24-1
cdr3_nt: TGTGCCACCAGTGATCGGAGCGAGGGAAATGAGCAGTTCTTC
cdr3_aa: CATSDRSEGNEQFF

d_call: TRBD2
j_call: TRBJ2-1
clone_size: .
v_call: TRBV6-4
cdr3_nt: TGTGCCAGCAGTGACGCGGCTAGCGGGGGGCCAGAGGAGCAGTTCTTC
cdr3_aa: CASSDAASGGPEEQFF